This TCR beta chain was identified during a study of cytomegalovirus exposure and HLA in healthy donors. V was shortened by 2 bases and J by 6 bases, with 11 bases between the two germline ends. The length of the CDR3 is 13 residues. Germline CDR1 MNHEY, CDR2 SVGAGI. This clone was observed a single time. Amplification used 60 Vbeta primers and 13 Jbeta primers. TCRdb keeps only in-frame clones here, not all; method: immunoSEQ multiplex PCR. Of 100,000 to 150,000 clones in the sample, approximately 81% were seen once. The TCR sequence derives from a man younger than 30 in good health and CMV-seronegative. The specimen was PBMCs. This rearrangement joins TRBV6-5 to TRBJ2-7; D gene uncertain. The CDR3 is CASSYGPGIEQYF. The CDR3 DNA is TGTGCCAGCAGTTACGGTCCAGGTATCGAGCAGTACTTC.